This T cell receptor beta chain came from a study of cytomegalovirus exposure and HLA in healthy donors. General study results and limits: Specificity for CMV antigens was confirmed in vitro for a few of the CMV-associated chains. Earlier results showed most TCR beta V segments being productive about 87% or about 30% of the time.

This PCR relied on a set of 60 Vbeta primers and 13 Jbeta primers. Data came from immunoSEQ multiplex PCR; TCRdb stores just in-frame clones and leaves some out. Seen here are about 100,000 clones, roughly 9.1% observed once, and the top ten hold under 6%. On this clone itself: Antigen unknown.

The CDR3 runs 11 residues. Germline V CDR1 and CDR2: MNHEY, SVGAGI. V shed 4 bases and J shed 5 bases, with 5 bases lying between them. The genes are TRBV6-5 and TRBJ1-1; D is unclear. What was sequenced was PBMCs. This TCR was sampled from a man aged 35-49 years in good health and CMV-seropositive. The CDR3 region has the DNA TGTGCCAGCAGTTGGGCTACTGAAGCTTTCTTT. Protein product: CASSWATEAFF.